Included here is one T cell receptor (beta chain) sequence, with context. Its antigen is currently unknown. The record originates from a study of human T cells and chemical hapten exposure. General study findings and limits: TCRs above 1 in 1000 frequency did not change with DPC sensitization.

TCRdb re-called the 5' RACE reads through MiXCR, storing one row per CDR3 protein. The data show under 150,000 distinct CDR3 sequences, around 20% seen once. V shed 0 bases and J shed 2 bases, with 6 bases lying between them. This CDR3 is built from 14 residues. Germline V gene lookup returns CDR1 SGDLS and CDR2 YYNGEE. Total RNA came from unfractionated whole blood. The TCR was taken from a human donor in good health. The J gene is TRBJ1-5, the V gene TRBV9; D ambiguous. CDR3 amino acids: CASSVGGGNQPQHF. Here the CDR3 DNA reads TGTGCCAGCAGCGTAGGTGGGGGCAATCAGCCCCAGCATTTT. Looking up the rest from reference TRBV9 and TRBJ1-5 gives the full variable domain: DSGVTQTPKHLITATGQRVTLRCSPRSGDLSVYWYQQSLDQGLQFLIQYYNGEERAKGNILERFSAQQFPDLHSELNLSSLELGDSALYFCASSVGGGNQPQHFGDGTRLSIL.